The 31 T cell receptor beta chains given below trace back to one sample, sequenced in a study of PD-1 blockade in mismatch repair-deficient tumors. Sequenced by immunoSEQ multiplex PCR; TCRdb stores in-frame clones only, minus some. The sample shows 130,000 or so clones, 86% of them seen only once. This specimen was peripheral blood, taken 44 weeks after starting pembrolizumab. Source of these receptors: an adult with mismatch repair-deficient cancer.

The V call is TRBV11-2, the J call TRBJ2-3; D not resolved. Per the germline V gene, CDR1 is SGHAT and CDR2 is FQNNGV. Trimming took off 0 bases at V and 2 bases at J, with 12 bases between the two ends. CDR3 length: 16 residues. As DNA, the CDR3 is TGTGCCAGCAGCTTAGACGAGCAGAGCTCCACAGATACGCAGTATTTT. It encodes CASSLDEQSSTDTQYF.

The chain uses TRBV13 and TRBJ2-1, with 13 bases fitting TRBD2. Losses at the gene ends were 5 bases for V and 4 bases for J; bases not matched to a gene: 2. Germline CDR1 PRHDT, CDR2 FYEKMQ (reference sequence). CDR3 length equals 15 residues. The DNA of the CDR3 is TGTGCCAGCAGCATGGGACTAGCGGGATACAATGAGCAGTTCTTC. Encoded protein: CASSMGLAGYNEQFF. Full variable domain (rest looked up from reference TRBV13 and TRBJ2-1): AAGVIQSPRHLIKEKRETATLKCYPIPRHDTVYWYQQGPGQDPQFLISFYEKMQSDKGSIPDRFSAQQFSDYHSELNMSSLELGDSALYFCASSMGLAGYNEQFFGPGTRLTVL.

This rearrangement joins TRBV7-9 to TRBJ2-1; 9 bases line up with TRBD2. Germline CDR1 SEHNR, CDR2 FQNEAQ (reference sequence). V shed 5 bases and J 2 bases; nucleotides not matched to a gene: 4. The CDR3 spans 15 residues. CDR3 DNA: TGTGCCAGCAGCCGAGCGGGAGGCCCCTACAATGAGCAGTTCTTC. Translating it yields CASSRAGGPYNEQFF.

This chain connects TRBV18 to TRBJ2-7; weak D call: TRBD2 (6 bases). Germline CDR1 reads KGHSH; CDR2 reads LQKENI. CDR3 length: 14 residues. V lost 4 bases and J 3 bases, leaving 13 bases between the germline ends. The CDR3: CASSQIPGVYEQYF. The CDR3 DNA reads as TGTGCCAGCTCACAGATCCCGGGAGTCTACGAGCAGTACTTC.

The chain couples TRBV6-5 to TRBJ2-7; 12 bases agree with TRBD2. This CDR3 is 15 amino acids long. V shed 5 bases, J shed 3 bases, and the junction held 5 bases outside the gene matches. From germline, CDR1 is MNHEY and CDR2 SVGAGI. CDR3 amino acids: CASSPTSGSSYEQYF. CDR3 sequence (DNA): TGTGCCAGCAGTCCGACTAGCGGGAGTAGCTACGAGCAGTACTTC.

There are a few counts of this clone. This sequence joins TRBV5-4 and TRBJ1-5; D is ambiguous. The CDR3 is 12 amino acids. With 5 bases removed from V and 3 bases from J, the gap between germline ends came to 6 bases. Germline V gene data show CDR1 as SGHNT and CDR2 as YYREEE (reference sequence). CDR3 nucleotide sequence: TGTGCCAGCAGTCAGGACAATCAGCCCCAGCATTTT. Protein: CASSQDNQPQHF.

The chain joins TRBV9 to TRBJ2-7; 10 bases line up with TRBD2. Germline V gene lookup returns CDR1 SGDLS and CDR2 YYNGEE. The CDR3 is 15 residues long. V gave up 3 bases and J gave up 4 bases; unmatched junction bases: 7. CDR3 protein: CASSAASGGNYEQYF. As DNA, the CDR3 is TGTGCCAGCAGCGCCGCTAGCGGGGGAAATTACGAGCAGTACTTC.

The count of this clone is one. This chain links TRBV29-1 with TRBJ2-7; D is perhaps TRBD1 (6 bases). The CDR3 has 15 amino acids. The germline CDR1 and CDR2 sequences are SQVTM and ANQGSEA. V lost 0 bases and J lost 4, with 16 bases in between. The CDR3, as DNA: TGCAGCGTTGAAGACGGACAGAAAGTGACTTACGAGCAGTACTTC. This translates into CSVEDGQKVTYEQYF.

This clone has more than one count but fewer than ten. This rearrangement joins TRBV2 to TRBJ2-7; no definite D call. Per germline, CDR1 SNHLY and CDR2 FYNNEI. V lost 5 bases to trimming and J lost 2 bases, with 10 bases between them. This CDR3 has 13 residues. In DNA form, the CDR3 reads TGTGCCAGCAGTATCAGGTTGACCTACGAGCAGTACTTC. It translates to CASSIRLTYEQYF. The full variable domain, in which reference TRBV2 and TRBJ2-7 provide the parts outside the CDR3, is EPEVTQTPSHQVTQMGQEVILRCVPISNHLYFYWYRQILGQKVEFLVSFYNNEISEKSEIFDDQFSVERPDGSNFTLKIRSTKLEDSAMYFCASSIRLTYEQYFGPGTRLTVT.

The CDR3 DNA follows: TGTGCCAGCAGCCAACAGGGGGCCGAAAACACCATATATTTT. It encodes CASSQQGAENTIYF. The rearrangement links TRBV7-9 to TRBJ1-3, with 9 positions matching TRBD1. Per germline, CDR1 SEHNR and CDR2 FQNEAQ (reference sequence). After removal of 5 bases from V and 6 bases from J, the junction contained 5 bases not matched to a gene. The CDR3 contains 14 residues.

In the case of this clone: Since no conserved phenylalanine or tryptophan closes the CDR3, a read error is the likely cause. The limits of the CDR3 on the DNA are not certain, so only TCRdb's listed CDR3 is given. The rearrangement joins TRBV7-6 to TRBJ2-7. CDR1 SGHVS and CDR2 FNYEAQ come from the germline V gene. The CDR3 is 12 amino acids long, termini counted. CDR3 sequence: CASSSLGDPASY.

The gene calls are TRBV9 and TRBJ2-1; 11 bases align to TRBD1. This CDR3 comprises 16 residues. J gave up 7 bases and V 0 bases, and 6 bases lay outside the gene matches. Germline V gives CDR1 SGDLS, CDR2 YYNGEE. The CDR3 reads CASSVGIGQGANEQFF. The CDR3 nucleotides read TGTGCCAGCAGCGTAGGGATTGGACAGGGGGCGAATGAGCAGTTCTTC.

The CDR3 coding sequence is TGCAGCGTTGAAACCCGGGGACAGGGGACTTACGAGCAGTACTTC. It specifies CSVETRGQGTYEQYF. V and J are TRBV29-1 and TRBJ2-7; 10 bases match TRBD1. V lost 2 bases, J lost 4 bases, and 8 bases stayed unmatched. The CDR3 has 15 amino acids. The V gene's germline CDR1 is SQVTM and CDR2 ANQGSEA.

This clone was detected only once. The V call is TRBV28, the J call TRBJ2-1; 8 nucleotides line up with TRBD2. CDR3 length: 16 residues. Germline CDR1 is MDHEN and CDR2 is SYDVKM. Trimming removed 0 bases from V and 2 bases from J; junction bases left unmatched: 3. CDR3: CASSLWASGPYNEQFF. CDR3 sequence (DNA): TGTGCCAGCAGTTTATGGGCTAGCGGGCCCTACAATGAGCAGTTCTTC.

CDR3 amino acids: CASRPGPSSSDEQFF. The DNA of the CDR3 is TGCGCCAGCAGGCCGGGACCCTCTAGTTCCGATGAGCAGTTCTTC. This chain links TRBV5-1 with TRBJ2-1, with D perhaps TRBD1 or TRBD2 (5 bases each). The CDR3 has 15 residues. V lost 5 bases to trimming and J lost 8 bases, with 20 bases between them. The germline gives CDR1 SGHRS, CDR2 YFSETQ.

The V and J genes are TRBV11-3 and TRBJ1-2; 7 bases line up with TRBD1. After removal of 5 bases from V and 3 bases from J, the junction contained 6 bases not matched to a gene. The CDR3 runs to 14 residues. Germline V gives CDR1 SGHNT, CDR2 YENEEA. The CDR3 protein is CASSTRDSHYGYTF. CDR3 coding DNA: TGTGCCAGCAGCACCCGGGACAGCCACTATGGCTACACCTTC.

The rearrangement joins TRBV6-6 to TRBJ2-7, with D maybe TRBD2 (6 bases). The CDR3 runs to 13 residues. The germline V gene has CDR1 MNHNY and CDR2 SVGAGI (reference sequence). V dropped 2 bases and J dropped 3 bases, with 8 bases sitting between them. This chain's CDR3 is CASSYRSGYEQYF. The CDR3 region has the DNA TGTGCCAGCAGTTACCGTAGCGGCTACGAGCAGTACTTC.

Concerning this clone itself: At the DNA level, this CDR3 is encoded by other sequences in the same sample as well. The gene calls are TRBV5-4 and TRBJ2-3, with D perhaps matching TRBD1 or TRBD2 (5 bases each). Germline V gene data show CDR1 as SGHNT and CDR2 as YYREEE (reference sequence). Trimming pared 4 bases from V and 6 bases from J, leaving 9 bases between. This CDR3 is 12 amino acids long. For the CDR3, the DNA is TGTGCCAGCAGCCCAGGGACCGATACGCAGTATTTT. It specifies CASSPGTDTQYF.

This clone was recorded a few times. V is TRBV5-1 and J is TRBJ2-5, with TRBD1 matching 11 bases. Trimming took 3 bases from V and 4 from J; bases not matched to a gene: 8. Germline V gene sequence: CDR1 SGHRS, CDR2 YFSETQ. CDR3 length: 16 residues. This CDR3 reads CASSSGTGGGRETQYF. For the CDR3, the DNA is TGCGCCAGCAGCTCCGGGACAGGGGGTGGGAGAGAGACCCAGTACTTC.

This chain uses TRBV5-1 with TRBJ2-7, with 7 bases aligning to TRBD1. J was trimmed by 5 bases and V by 3 bases; bases with no gene match: 5. The germline CDR1 and CDR2 sequences are SGHRS and YFSETQ. This CDR3 contains 13 residues. The CDR3: CASSSTGVDEQYF. The CDR3 coding sequence is TGCGCCAGCAGCTCTACAGGGGTTGACGAGCAGTACTTC. Complete variable domain (other parts from reference TRBV5-1 and TRBJ2-7): KAGVTQTPRYLIKTRGQQVTLSCSPISGHRSVSWYQQTPGQGLQFLFEYFSETQRNKGNFPGRFSGRQFSNSRSEMNVSTLELGDSALYLCASSSTGVDEQYFGPGTRLTVT.

V and J are TRBV6-5 and TRBJ2-7; D is undetermined. The V end lost 4 bases, the J end lost 3 bases, and 7 bases lay between the germline ends. The CDR3 covers 12 residues. In germline, CDR1 is MNHEY, CDR2 SVGAGI. CDR3 DNA sequence: TGTGCCAGCAGTTCGGACGTCTACGAGCAGTACTTC. This sequence encodes CASSSDVYEQYF.

This rearrangement joins TRBV5-1 to TRBJ2-3; 7 bases match TRBD2. CDR3 length: 16 residues. Germline CDR1 SGHRS, CDR2 YFSETQ. With 6 bases clipped from V and 5 bases from J, the junction kept 15 bases outside the gene matches. The CDR3 reads CASNTGLPGSGDTQYF. The CDR3 DNA reads TGCGCCAGCAACACGGGACTACCGGGGTCGGGAGATACGCAGTATTTT.

This clone is a singleton in its sample. V is TRBV11-3 and J is TRBJ2-2; possibly TRBD1 or TRBD2 for D (5 bases each). Trimming removed 1 base from V and 4 bases from J, with 13 bases in between. CDR1 SGHNT and CDR2 YENEEA come from the germline V gene. The CDR3 covers 16 residues. The CDR3 sequence: CASSLVEGPGTGELFF. Written as DNA, the CDR3 is TGTGCCAGCAGCTTAGTTGAGGGGCCTGGCACCGGGGAGCTGTTTTTT.

V and J are TRBV28 and TRBJ2-3, with TRBD1 matching over 7 bases. The CDR3 is made up of 15 amino acids. Trimming cost V 4 bases and J 4 bases; bases outside gene matches: 8. Germline CDR1 MDHEN, CDR2 SYDVKM. The CDR3 coding sequence is TGTGCCAGCAGTTCGACAGGGTTTCGATCAGATACGCAGTATTTT. Its translation: CASSSTGFRSDTQYF.

The chain links TRBV6-6 to TRBJ1-1; tentative D call: TRBD1 (6 bases). CDR1 MNHNY and CDR2 SVGAGI come from the germline V gene (reference sequence). There are 11 residues in the CDR3. The germline V and J ends were trimmed by 7 bases and 11 bases, with 14 bases remaining between them. CDR3 protein: CASTTGPHAFF. For the CDR3, the DNA is TGTGCCAGCACCACAGGGCCCCACGCTTTCTTT.

This rearrangement joins TRBV11-2 to TRBJ2-3, with 8 positions matching TRBD1. CDR3 length equals 16 residues. Trimming cost V 4 bases and J 3 bases; bases outside gene matches: 9. Germline V gene lookup returns CDR1 SGHAT and CDR2 FQNNGV. CDR3 loop: CASSSKVTGGTDTQYF. The CDR3 nucleotides are TGTGCCAGCAGCTCCAAAGTTACAGGGGGGACAGATACGCAGTATTTT.

The chain combines TRBV7-9 with TRBJ2-3; 10 bases fit TRBD1. Germline CDR1 and CDR2: SEHNR and FQNEAQ (reference sequence). The CDR3 is 15 residues long. V was clipped by 5 bases and J by 5 bases; unmatched bases: 7. CDR3 nucleotides: TGTGCCAGCAGCCCTGGACAGGGGGGGAGAGATACGCAGTATTTT. Its translation: CASSPGQGGRDTQYF.

V gene TRBV6-6 combines with J gene TRBJ2-1; TRBD1 is a possible D gene (5 bases). CDR1 is MNHNY and CDR2 is SVGAGI in the germline V gene (reference sequence). The CDR3 is 15 residues long. V lost 5 bases to trimming and J lost 4 bases, with 15 bases between them. CDR3 coding DNA: TGTGCCAGCAGTGGGGCGGCCGCTAGATACAATGAGCAGTTCTTC. It encodes CASSGAAARYNEQFF.

This chain joins TRBV5-1 and TRBJ1-4; D gene ambiguous. Germline V CDR1 and CDR2: SGHRS, YFSETQ. With 0 bases removed from V and 8 bases from J, the gap between germline ends came to 5 bases. This CDR3 has 12 residues. The CDR3 sequence is CASSLEDEKLFF. CDR3 nucleotide sequence: TGCGCCAGCAGCTTGGAGGACGAAAAACTGTTTTTT.

This sequence joins TRBV5-8 and TRBJ2-1, with D possibly matching TRBD1 (6 bases). With 1 base removed from V and 1 base from J, the gap between germline ends came to 12 bases. The CDR3 length is 16 residues. Germline CDR1 is SGHTS and CDR2 is YDEGEE. CDR3 residues: CASSLLVQGSYNEQFF. CDR3 sequence (DNA): TGTGCCAGCAGCTTGTTGGTACAGGGATCCTACAATGAGCAGTTCTTC.

The CDR3 sequence is CASSQVLAETYEQYF. CDR3 in DNA: TGTGCCAGCAGCCAAGTGCTAGCGGAAACCTACGAGCAGTACTTC. The rearrangement links TRBV4-2 to TRBJ2-7, with 7 bases identical to TRBD2. The junction had 5 bases not matched to a gene; V was cut back by 1 base and J by 2 bases. Germline CDR1 is LGHNA and CDR2 is YNFKEQ. CDR3 length: 15 residues.